This T cell receptor (beta chain) was recovered during a study of CD8+ T cells in alopecia areata. The count of this clone is one. Its antigen is as yet unknown. The CDR3 is 17 residues long. V shed 4 bases, J shed 2 bases, and the junction held 9 bases outside the gene matches. Germline V gene lookup returns CDR1 SGHRS and CDR2 YFSETQ. Noted treatment: oral pan-JAK inhibitor, 5-10 mg twice daily. After isolation, RNA underwent reverse transcription to generate cDNA as the sequencing template. TCRdb keeps only in-frame clones here, not all; method: immunoSEQ multiplex PCR. The table records 200,000 to 250,000 clones, 35% to 40% of them present only once. Overall study findings and caveats: Numerous clones, expanded in lesions, remained in scalp and blood during tofacitinib.

The TCR comes from a human donor with alopecia areata. Specimen: CD4+ T cells sorted from blood, collected at approximately week 31, from a patient treated with tofacitinib. The chain combines TRBV5-1 with TRBJ2-7; 13 bases fit TRBD2. CDR3 DNA: TGCGCCAGCAGCATCGGGACTAGCGGGGCTATCCCCTACGAGCAGTACTTC. Its translation is CASSIGTSGAIPYEQYF.